Following are 7 T cell receptor beta chains from one sample sequenced in a study of CD8+CD57+ T cells in acquired aplastic anemia. Genomic DNA, the template, was used for profiling of the TCR beta VDJ and CDR3. MiXCR was run by TCRdb on the reads, yielding one entry per CDR3 protein. The sample yields tens of thousands of distinct CDR3 sequences, 40% to 50% seen once. The sample taken for sequencing was sorted CD4+, CD8+, or CD8+CD57+ T cells (not recorded which) from PBMCs. These receptors came from a human donor in good health, serving as a control.

At least ten counts were recorded for this clonotype. The chain combines TRBV14 with TRBJ2-7, with D perhaps matching TRBD1 (7 bases). Germline assignment: CDR1 SGHDN and CDR2 FVKESK. V shed 4 bases and J shed 2 bases, with 12 bases lying between them. The CDR3 totals 14 residues. CDR3 DNA: TGTGCCAGCAGCCGCGGGGACAGCACCTACGAGCAGTACTTC. It is translated as CASSRGDSTYEQYF.

The CDR3 sequence is CASSIDSAGANVLTF. The CDR3 DNA is TGTGCCAGTAGTATAGATTCAGCTGGGGCCAACGTCCTGACTTTC. The chain uses TRBV19 and TRBJ2-6; D not certain. CDR1 and CDR2 from the germline V gene are LNHDA and SQIVND (reference sequence). V shed 0 bases and J shed 2 bases, with 5 bases lying between them. The CDR3 length is 15 residues.

Many counts were recorded for this clonotype. The J gene is TRBJ2-3, the V gene TRBV4-1, with D unclear. Trimming left V 0 bases short and J 8 bases short, with 9 bases between. The length of the CDR3 is 13 residues. CDR1 and CDR2 from the germline V gene are MGHRA and YSYEKL. The CDR3: CASSQDSPITQYF. For the CDR3, the DNA is TGCGCCAGCAGCCAAGACAGCCCGATTACGCAGTATTTT.

This clonotype has just one count. The CDR3 DNA reads as TGTGCCTGGAGTGTAGTCGGGGGCGAGAACTATGGCTACACCTTC. Protein sequence: CAWSVVGGENYGYTF. The rearrangement joins TRBV30 to TRBJ1-2, with D tentatively TRBD1 (6 bases). V lost 0 bases and J 2 bases, leaving 13 bases between the germline ends. Germline loops: CDR1 GTSNPN, CDR2 SVGIG (reference sequence). The CDR3 runs 15 residues.

Comments on this clonotype: A much larger clone sits a single nucleotide away, making a read error possible. The rearrangement joins TRBV19 to TRBJ2-5; the match to TRBD2 covers 7 bases. Germline V lookup: CDR1 LNHDA, CDR2 SQIVND (reference sequence). The CDR3 is made up of 9 amino acids. V lost 11 bases and J lost 7; bases outside the gene matches: 1. CDR3 coding DNA: TGTGCCGGGGGGGGGACCCAGTACTTC. Translation gives CAGGGTQYF.

This clonotype has just a few counts. A much larger clone is a single base away; this may be a read error. The chain carries TRBV12-3 or TRBV12-4 and TRBJ2-1, with D unclear. With 5 bases removed from V and 9 bases from J, the gap between germline ends came to 8 bases. The CDR3 sequence is 11 residues long. CDR3 DNA sequence: TGTGCCAGCAGTCTATCGCGTGAGCAGTTCTTC. Its protein product is CASSLSREQFF.

This chain links TRBV29-1 with TRBJ2-2, with 8 nucleotides matching TRBD2. Looked up from germline, CDR1 is SQVTM and CDR2 is ANQGSEA. The J segment lost 0 bases and the V segment lost 7 bases, leaving 7 bases of the junction unmatched. CDR3 size: 15 residues. The chain's CDR3 is CSAQSGGPNTGELFF. The CDR3 DNA reads as TGCAGCGCCCAGAGCGGGGGACCGAACACCGGGGAGCTGTTTTTT.